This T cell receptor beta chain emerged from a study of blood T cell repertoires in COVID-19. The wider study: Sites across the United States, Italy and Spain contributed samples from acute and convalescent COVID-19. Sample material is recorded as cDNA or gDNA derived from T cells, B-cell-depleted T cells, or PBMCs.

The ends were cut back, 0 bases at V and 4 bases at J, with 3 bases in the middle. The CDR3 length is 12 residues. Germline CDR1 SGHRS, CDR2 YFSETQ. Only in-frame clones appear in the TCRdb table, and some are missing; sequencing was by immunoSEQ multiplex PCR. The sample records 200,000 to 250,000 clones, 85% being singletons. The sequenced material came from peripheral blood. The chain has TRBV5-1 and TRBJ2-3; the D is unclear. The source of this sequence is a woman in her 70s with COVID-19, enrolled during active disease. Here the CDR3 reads CASSLASDTQYF. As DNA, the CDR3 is TGCGCCAGCAGCTTGGCATCAGATACGCAGTATTTT.